A single sample is the source of the 8 T cell receptor beta chains below, sequenced in a study of graft-versus-host responses after intestinal transplantation. Assay used: immunoSEQ multiplex PCR; TCRdb lists only in-frame clones, some missing. This sample yields 62,000 or so clones, of which around nine tenths are seen a single time; 1.6% belongs to the top ten. Material: PBMCs, obtained 26 days after transplant. These receptors all come from a human patient who received an intestinal transplant, so some T cells may come from the graft donor.

The V gene is TRBV19, the J gene TRBJ1-2; 10 positions agree with TRBD1. Germline V gives CDR1 LNHDA, CDR2 SQIVND (reference sequence). The trim removed 3 bases at V and 6 bases at J, leaving 4 bases unmatched. The CDR3 has 14 residues. CDR3 sequence reads: CASSMTGGYDGYTF. The CDR3 DNA sequence: TGTGCCAGTAGTATGACAGGGGGCTACGATGGCTACACCTTC. The full variable domain, its missing parts supplied by reference TRBV19 and TRBJ1-2, is DGGITQSPKYLFRKEGQNVTLSCEQNLNHDAMYWYRQDPGQGLRLIYYSQIVNDFQKGDIAEGYSVSREKKESFPLTVTSAQKNPTAFYLCASSMTGGYDGYTFGSGTRLTVV.

This sequence joins TRBV29-1 and TRBJ2-1, with TRBD2 as a possible D gene (6 bases). The CDR3 covers 14 residues. Germline CDR1 is SQVTM and CDR2 is ANQGSEA. With 5 bases removed from V and 7 bases from J, the gap between germline ends came to 18 bases. CDR3 in DNA: TGCAGCGTTCCCGCGGGGCGGGCGAGGAATGAGCAGTTCTTC. Residues: CSVPAGRARNEQFF.

J is TRBJ1-4 and V is TRBV27, with 10 bases identical to TRBD1. Per the germline V gene, CDR1 is MNHEY and CDR2 is SMNVEV (reference sequence). The CDR3 length is 16 residues. Trimming removed 3 bases from V and 10 bases from J; junction bases left unmatched: 11. CDR3: CASSFGDRGRFGKLFF. As DNA, the CDR3 is TGTGCCAGCAGTTTTGGAGACAGGGGGCGCTTCGGAAAACTGTTTTTT.

This chain uses TRBV5-6 with TRBJ1-2, with TRBD1 matching 10 bases. Germline V CDR1 and CDR2: SGHDT, YYEEEE. The CDR3 length is 15 residues. V lost 4 bases, J lost 3 bases, and 6 bases stayed unmatched. The CDR3 DNA sequence: TGTGCCAGCAGCGGTGGGGGACAGGGGTACTATGGCTACACCTTC. Protein sequence: CASSGGGQGYYGYTF. The full variable domain, completed using reference TRBV5-6 and TRBJ1-2, is DAGVTQSPTHLIKTRGQQVTLRCSPKSGHDTVSWYQQALGQGPQFIFQYYEEEERQRGNFPDRFSGHQFPNYSSELNVNALLLGDSALYLCASSGGGQGYYGYTFGSGTRLTVV.

The DNA of the CDR3 is TGTGCCAGCAGCCAACGATCGGGACAGGGGAACACTGAAGCTTTCTTT. It encodes CASSQRSGQGNTEAFF. The chain recombines TRBV7-6 with TRBJ1-1; TRBD1 aligns across 9 bases. V shed 5 bases and J 1 base; nucleotides not matched to a gene: 8. Germline CDR1 is SGHVS and CDR2 is FNYEAQ. The CDR3 is 16 residues long.

The CDR3 coding sequence is TGTGCCAGCAGCTTCAAGGGGTATGACTATGGCTACACCTTC. It codes for CASSFKGYDYGYTF. This chain connects TRBV5-4 to TRBJ1-2; the D gene is possibly TRBD1 (5 bases). Looked up from germline, CDR1 is SGHNT and CDR2 is YYREEE (reference sequence). This CDR3 contains 14 residues. Trimming took off 2 bases at V and 3 bases at J, with 11 bases between the two ends.

This clone appeared a single time. The CDR3 bases are TGCGCCAGCAGCCGGCGAGCAGGGGGCACAGATACGCAGTATTTT. Its protein is CASSRRAGGTDTQYF. The V gene is TRBV5-1, the J gene TRBJ2-3; D possibly corresponds to TRBD1 (6 bases). Germline lookup yields CDR1 SGHRS and CDR2 YFSETQ. V dropped 4 bases and J dropped 1 base, with 13 bases sitting between them. CDR3 size: 15 residues. The whole variable domain, filled in from reference TRBV5-1 and TRBJ2-3, reads KAGVTQTPRYLIKTRGQQVTLSCSPISGHRSVSWYQQTPGQGLQFLFEYFSETQRNKGNFPGRFSGRQFSNSRSEMNVSTLELGDSALYLCASSRRAGGTDTQYFGPGTRLTVL.

This chain uses TRBV5-6 with TRBJ1-1, with D possibly TRBD1 on 6 matching bases. V lost 4 bases to trimming and J lost 7 bases, with 17 bases between them. Germline V gene lookup returns CDR1 SGHDT and CDR2 YYEEEE. The CDR3 is made up of 14 amino acids. The CDR3 DNA reads TGTGCCAGCAGCGGCGGACAGCACATCCTTGAAGCTTTCTTT. This sequence encodes CASSGGQHILEAFF. The variable domain in full, with the rest retrieved from reference TRBV5-6 and TRBJ1-1, is DAGVTQSPTHLIKTRGQQVTLRCSPKSGHDTVSWYQQALGQGPQFIFQYYEEEERQRGNFPDRFSGHQFPNYSSELNVNALLLGDSALYLCASSGGQHILEAFFGQGTRLTVV.